One sample yielded the 29 T cell receptor beta chains listed below, sequenced in a study of blood T cell repertoires in COVID-19. Here immunoSEQ multiplex PCR was the method, and the copy in TCRdb shows in-frame clones only, minus some. The sample includes 250,000 to 350,000 clones, about nine tenths of them seen just once. The specimen sequenced was peripheral blood. These receptors all stem from a man younger than 35 with active or convalescent COVID-19.

The chain employs TRBV5-5 and TRBJ1-2; D is perhaps TRBD1 (6 bases). The CDR3 is 14 residues long. V was trimmed by 5 bases and J by 4 bases, leaving 15 bases between them. CDR1 is SGHKS and CDR2 is YYEKEE in the germline V gene (reference sequence). The DNA of the CDR3 is TGTGCCAGCAGACGACAACAGGGTATCTATGGCTACACCTTC. Translating it yields CASRRQQGIYGYTF.

The CDR3 DNA reads TGTGCCACCAGTGATCACAGGGGAGGTACCACTGAAGCTTTCTTT. This encodes CATSDHRGGTTEAFF. V is TRBV24-1 and J is TRBJ1-1, with 7 bases matching TRBD1. Losses at the gene ends were 3 bases for V and 4 bases for J; bases not matched to a gene: 7. CDR3 length: 15 residues. CDR1 and CDR2 (germline): KGHDR, SFDVKD.

The gene calls are TRBV29-1 and TRBJ2-3; possible D gene TRBD1, 5 bases. This CDR3 contains 14 residues. Germline V gene data show CDR1 as SQVTM and CDR2 as ANQGSEA. The V gene lost 4 bases and the J gene lost 1 base, with 12 bases spanning the gap. The CDR3 reads CSVGTLSRTDTQYF. The CDR3 coding sequence is TGCAGCGTTGGGACACTTTCCCGCACAGATACGCAGTATTTT.

The chain is built from TRBV27 and TRBJ2-1; D gene uncertain. The CDR3 sequence is 13 residues long. The V gene's germline CDR1 is MNHEY and CDR2 SMNVEV (reference sequence). V was trimmed by 3 bases and J by 5 bases, leaving 8 bases between them. CDR3 loop: CASSFSVNNEQFF. The CDR3 DNA reads TGTGCCAGCAGTTTTTCAGTAAACAATGAGCAGTTCTTC.

The chain is built from TRBV6-5 and TRBJ2-7, with 11 bases fitting TRBD1. Germline CDR1 reads MNHEY; CDR2 reads SVGAGI. The length of the CDR3 is 14 residues. The J segment lost 3 bases and the V segment lost 6 bases, leaving 4 bases of the junction unmatched. The CDR3 protein is CASRKDRGRYEQYF. The CDR3, as DNA: TGTGCCAGCAGAAAGGACAGGGGGCGCTACGAGCAGTACTTC.

The rearrangement uses TRBV12-3 or TRBV12-4 and TRBJ2-5; TRBD1 matches 7 bases. The V segment lost 6 bases and the J segment 1 base; nucleotides outside the gene matches: 2. The CDR3 length is 13 residues. CDR3 nucleotide sequence: TGTGCCAGCAGGTGGGACAGCCAAGAGACCCAGTACTTC. Translating gives CASRWDSQETQYF.

The rearrangement links TRBV5-1 to TRBJ1-4; D is perhaps TRBD1 (5 bases). The CDR3 spans 16 residues. Germline V gene sequence: CDR1 SGHRS, CDR2 YFSETQ. V was cut by 4 bases and J by 5 bases, with 18 bases left in between. The CDR3 bases are TGCGCCAGCAGCCCCTCTTCAGGGCAGGGAAATGAAAAACTGTTTTTT. Protein: CASSPSSGQGNEKLFF.

In DNA, the CDR3 is TGTGCCAGCAGTAAGGGACTAGAAGTTTCACTAAGCCCCTACGAGCAGTACTTC. Translating gives CASSKGLEVSLSPYEQYF. The chain has TRBV2 and TRBJ2-7, with 8 bases matching TRBD2. The CDR3 is 18 residues long. Losses at the gene ends were 5 bases for V and 2 bases for J; bases not matched to a gene: 17. Germline assignment: CDR1 SNHLY and CDR2 FYNNEI.

This sequence joins TRBV27 and TRBJ2-7; TRBD1 agrees at 8 bases. The CDR3 is 15 residues long. Losses at the gene ends were 2 bases for V and 3 bases for J; bases not matched to a gene: 6. Per the germline V gene, CDR1 is MNHEY and CDR2 is SMNVEV (reference sequence). The CDR3 sequence is CASSLNRGVFYEQYF. CDR3 DNA sequence: TGTGCCAGCAGTTTAAACAGGGGGGTTTTCTACGAGCAGTACTTC.

The rearrangement joins TRBV5-1 to TRBJ2-1; 7 bases agree with TRBD1. Germline V CDR1 and CDR2: SGHRS, YFSETQ. The ends lost 1 base at V and 3 bases at J; junction bases unmatched: 4. The CDR3 has 15 amino acids. DNA of the CDR3: TGCGCCAGCAGCTTGAAATGGGACAGCTACAATGAGCAGTTCTTC. Amino acids: CASSLKWDSYNEQFF.

CDR3 amino acids: CASSPTGTGHQETQYF. In DNA form, the CDR3 reads TGTGCCAGCAGTCCAACCGGGACAGGGCACCAAGAGACCCAGTACTTC. V and J are TRBV28 and TRBJ2-5; 9 bases map to TRBD1. Germline CDR1 is MDHEN and CDR2 is SYDVKM. The CDR3 sequence is 16 residues long. Trimming at V came to 5 bases and at J to 0 bases, leaving 7 bases not matched to a gene.

The chain employs TRBV20-1 and TRBJ2-7; 8 bases match TRBD1. The ends lost 3 bases at V and 6 bases at J; junction bases unmatched: 7. CDR3 length equals 13 residues. Per the germline V gene, CDR1 is DFQATT and CDR2 is SNEGSKA (reference sequence). CDR3 loop: CSASVRGTGEQYF. CDR3 nucleotide sequence: TGCAGTGCTAGTGTCCGGGGGACAGGCGAGCAGTACTTC.

V usage is TRBV28 and J usage is TRBJ2-7; D possibly corresponds to TRBD1 (6 bases). From germline, CDR1 is MDHEN and CDR2 SYDVKM. The CDR3 covers 13 residues. V lost 2 bases, J lost 6 bases, and 11 bases lay in between. CDR3 sequence: CASSLGQSLEQYF. In DNA form, the CDR3 reads TGTGCCAGCAGTTTAGGACAGAGCCTCGAGCAGTACTTC.

The gene calls are TRBV20-1 and TRBJ1-6; 11 bases agree with TRBD1. The CDR3 length is 15 residues. In germline, CDR1 is DFQATT, CDR2 SNEGSKA (reference sequence). V shed 3 bases, J shed 8 bases, and the junction held 6 bases outside the gene matches. CDR3 loop: CSASSGTGGDSPLHF. CDR3 DNA sequence: TGCAGTGCTAGTTCCGGGACAGGGGGTGATTCACCCCTCCACTTT.

J is TRBJ2-3 and V is TRBV9, with TRBD2 identical over 7 bases. The germline V gene encodes CDR1 SGDLS and CDR2 YYNGEE. V was clipped by 2 bases and J by 0 bases; unmatched bases: 0. The CDR3 runs to 14 residues. CDR3 residues: CASSVSGSTDTQYF. The CDR3 coding sequence is TGTGCCAGCAGCGTTAGCGGGAGCACAGATACGCAGTATTTT. Using reference TRBV9 and TRBJ2-3 for the parts outside the CDR3, the full variable domain is DSGVTQTPKHLITATGQRVTLRCSPRSGDLSVYWYQQSLDQGLQFLIQYYNGEERAKGNILERFSAQQFPDLHSELNLSSLELGDSALYFCASSVSGSTDTQYFGPGTRLTVL.

This clone was seen only a few times. V is TRBV10-2 and J is TRBJ2-2; 7 bases fit TRBD2. The CDR3 contains 15 residues. J was trimmed by 2 bases and V by 6 bases; bases with no gene match: 6. The V gene's germline CDR1 is WSHSY and CDR2 SAAADI. The CDR3 protein is CASRVSGGNTGELFF. As DNA, the CDR3 is TGCGCCAGCAGAGTCTCGGGGGGTAACACCGGGGAGCTGTTTTTT.

V and J are TRBV4-1 and TRBJ2-7, with 12 bases fitting TRBD2. This CDR3 is 15 amino acids long. V lost 4 bases, J lost 1 base, and 2 bases stayed unmatched. Germline CDR1 is MGHRA and CDR2 is YSYEKL. The CDR3 nucleotides read TGCGCCAGCAGCCTGGGACTAGCGGGTTCCTACGAGCAGTACTTC. Translation gives CASSLGLAGSYEQYF.

The chain couples TRBV28 to TRBJ2-7; the match to TRBD2 covers 10 bases. Germline CDR1 and CDR2: MDHEN and SYDVKM. The CDR3 sequence is 17 residues long. Trimming removed 0 bases from V and 5 bases from J; junction bases left unmatched: 10. The CDR3 DNA is TGTGCCAGCAGTTTATGGGGGTCTAGCGGGAGTATCAACGAGCAGTACTTC. Encoded protein: CASSLWGSSGSINEQYF.

This clone was seen a handful of times. This chain connects TRBV28 to TRBJ1-4; D possibly corresponds to TRBD1 (6 bases). V shed 7 bases and J shed 8 bases, with 14 bases lying between them. CDR1 is MDHEN and CDR2 is SYDVKM in the germline V gene. The CDR3 has 13 residues. CDR3 residues: CASTIQGLEKLFF. CDR3 nucleotides: TGTGCCAGCACCATACAGGGATTAGAAAAACTGTTTTTT.

The rearrangement links TRBV11-2 to TRBJ2-4, with TRBD2 matching 15 bases. Per germline, CDR1 SGHAT and CDR2 FQNNGV. Trimming removed 4 bases from V and 7 bases from J; junction bases left unmatched: 8. The CDR3 has 17 amino acids. As DNA, the CDR3 is TGTGCCAGCAGCTCCGGACTAGCGGGAGGGTGGTTGAACATTCAGTACTTC. Translation: CASSSGLAGGWLNIQYF.

J is TRBJ1-5 and V is TRBV27; maybe TRBD1 (5 bases). The CDR3 consists of 15 residues. Per germline, CDR1 MNHEY and CDR2 SMNVEV (reference sequence). V was cut by 1 base and J by 4 bases, with 11 bases left in between. The CDR3 nucleotides read TGTGCCAGCAGTTTATACCGGGGGGGGAATCAGCCCCAGCATTTT. This gives the protein CASSLYRGGNQPQHF.

J is TRBJ2-2 and V is TRBV7-9, with 9 bases identical to TRBD2. Germline V gives CDR1 SEHNR, CDR2 FQNEAQ (reference sequence). With V trimmed by 3 bases and J by 2 bases, 7 bases remained unmatched. This CDR3 is 17 amino acids long. The CDR3 sequence: CASSFQRLAENTGELFF. The CDR3 bases are TGTGCCAGCAGCTTTCAGCGACTAGCGGAAAACACCGGGGAGCTGTTTTTT.

This clone was recorded only once. This sequence joins TRBV29-1 and TRBJ1-1; the D gene is possibly TRBD1 (6 bases). The CDR3 runs to 13 residues. The V and J ends lost 5 bases and 5 bases respectively, with 15 bases between them. The germline gives CDR1 SQVTM, CDR2 ANQGSEA. The CDR3 DNA reads as TGCAGCGTTCGTCAACAGGGAAAAACTGAAGCTTTCTTT. Residues: CSVRQQGKTEAFF. The full variable domain, in which reference TRBV29-1 and TRBJ1-1 provide the parts outside the CDR3, is SAVISQKPSRDICQRGTSLTIQCQVDSQVTMMFWYRQQPGQSLTLIATANQGSEATYESGFVIDKFPISRPNLTFSTLTVSNMSPEDSSIYLCSVRQQGKTEAFFGQGTRLTVV.

The gene calls are TRBV15 and TRBJ1-4; D is possibly TRBD1 (6 bases). Trimming shortened V by 6 bases and J by 4 bases, and 12 bases separated the two germline ends. The CDR3 is 14 amino acids. In germline, CDR1 is LNHNV, CDR2 YYDKDF (reference sequence). The CDR3 region is CATRLDRINEKLFF. CDR3 in DNA: TGTGCCACCAGACTGGACAGAATTAATGAAAAACTGTTTTTT. Full variable domain (remainder filled in from reference TRBV15 and TRBJ1-4): DAMVIQNPRYQVTQFGKPVTLSCSQTLNHNVMYWYQQKSSQAPKLLFHYYDKDFNNEADTPDNFQSRRPNTSFCFLDIRSPGLGDTAMYLCATRLDRINEKLFFGSGTQLSVL.

The chain employs TRBV2 and TRBJ2-5; D perhaps matches TRBD2 (6 bases). Germline lookup yields CDR1 SNHLY and CDR2 FYNNEI. Trimming pared 7 bases from V and 3 bases from J, leaving 15 bases between. The CDR3 sequence is 14 residues long. CDR3 in amino acids: CASTPPGVKETQYF. CDR3 bases: TGTGCCAGCACTCCCCCGGGAGTCAAAGAGACCCAGTACTTC.

The rearrangement uses TRBV2 and TRBJ2-5; D is ambiguous. Deletions cut 4 bases from V and 5 bases from J, with 8 bases between. This CDR3 has 12 residues. CDR1 SNHLY and CDR2 FYNNEI come from the germline V gene. This CDR3 is CASSGRSETQYF. The CDR3 nucleotides read TGTGCCAGCAGTGGCCGTAGCGAGACCCAGTACTTC.

V is TRBV7-3 and J is TRBJ2-2; 9 bases map to TRBD1. This CDR3 spans 16 amino acids. The V gene end was trimmed by 4 bases and the J gene end by 5 bases; junction bases not matched to a gene: 8. Per the germline V gene, CDR1 is SGHTA and CDR2 is FQGTGA. The CDR3 loop is CASSSSGTGLTGELFF. For the CDR3, the DNA is TGTGCCAGCAGCTCTTCCGGGACAGGGCTTACCGGGGAGCTGTTTTTT.

This rearrangement joins TRBV28 to TRBJ2-1, with 12 bases that match TRBD2. This CDR3 is 15 amino acids long. CDR1 and CDR2 from the germline V gene are MDHEN and SYDVKM. V trimming: 8 bases; J trimming: 7 bases; junction bases outside the gene matches: 9. The CDR3 is CASETGTSGLNEQFF. As DNA, the CDR3 is TGTGCCAGCGAAACCGGGACTAGCGGGCTGAATGAGCAGTTCTTC.

The chain joins TRBV7-9 to TRBJ1-1; D perhaps matches TRBD1 (5 bases). Trimming removed 1 base from V and 4 bases from J, with 19 bases in between. Germline V gene sequence: CDR1 SEHNR, CDR2 FQNEAQ (reference sequence). This CDR3 region has 17 residues. The DNA for the CDR3 is TGTGCCAGCAGCTTAGGTTATTCCAGGGAGGGGATCACTGAAGCTTTCTTT. Residues: CASSLGYSREGITEAFF.